These T cell receptor beta chains were read from a single sample in a study of cytomegalovirus exposure and HLA in healthy donors. Using immunoSEQ multiplex PCR, the repertoire was profiled, and TCRdb retains in-frame clones only, with some absent. The sample records 100,000 to 150,000 clones, roughly 63% being singletons. Sequenced material: PBMCs. The receptors were gathered from a man aged 30 to 39 in good health and CMV-seropositive. The CDR3 runs from the conserved cysteine through the conserved F or W. The D gene is left open where the match is weak. Size is omitted from some rows. Given values are once, few, many or a class for expanded clones.

v_gene: TRBV11-2
j_gene: TRBJ2-5
abundance: .
d_gene: .
CDR3nt: TGTGCCAGCAGCTACCAAGGGGGTCCTGTTGAGACCCAGTACTTC
CDR3aa: CASSYQGGPVETQYF

v_gene: TRBV11-2
j_gene: TRBJ2-7
abundance: .
d_gene: TRBD2
CDR3nt: TGTGCCAGCAGCTTCGGGACTAGCGGGAAAGGGCGGTACGAGCAGTACTTC
CDR3aa: CASSFGTSGKGRYEQYF

v_gene: TRBV2
j_gene: TRBJ2-1
abundance: .
d_gene: TRBD2
CDR3nt: TGTGCCAGCAGGACTAGCGGGGGCCTCTACAATGAGCAGTTCTTC
CDR3aa: CASRTSGGLYNEQFF

v_gene: TRBV6-6
j_gene: TRBJ1-1
abundance: .
d_gene: .
CDR3nt: TGTGCCAGCAGTCCACCGGGACTGAAAGCTTTCTTT
CDR3aa: CASSPPGLKAFF

v_gene: TRBV1
j_gene: TRBJ1-3
abundance: .
d_gene: .
CDR3nt: TGCACCAGCAGCCACCTCTTCGTACTGGACAGGGGCAGACAAAACTCTGGAAACACCATATATTTT
CDR3aa: CTSSHLFVLDRGRQNSGNTIYF

v_gene: TRBV7-2
j_gene: TRBJ1-2
abundance: .
d_gene: TRBD1
CDR3nt: TGTGCCAGCAGCCCCCGGACAGGAGACTATGGCTACACCTTC
CDR3aa: CASSPRTGDYGYTF

v_gene: TRBV27
j_gene: TRBJ2-5
abundance: .
d_gene: .
CDR3nt: TGTGCCAGCAGTTTAGGGGCAGGGCTAGAGACCCAGTACTTC
CDR3aa: CASSLGAGLETQYF

v_gene: TRBV9
j_gene: TRBJ2-1
abundance: .
d_gene: TRBD1
CDR3nt: TGTGCCAGCAGCGTAGGACAGGGGGCCTCCTACAATGAGCAGTTCTTC
CDR3aa: CASSVGQGASYNEQFF

v_gene: TRBV28
j_gene: TRBJ2-1
abundance: .
d_gene: TRBD2
CDR3nt: TGTGCCAGCAGTTTATTAGGCCTAGCGGACTACTATGAGCAGTTCTTC
CDR3aa: CASSLLGLADYYEQFF

v_gene: TRBV7-2
j_gene: TRBJ2-1
abundance: .
d_gene: .
CDR3nt: TGTGCCAGCAACAAGCGCCTCCCCTACAATGAGCAGTTCTTC
CDR3aa: CASNKRLPYNEQFF

v_gene: TRBV7-2
j_gene: TRBJ2-1
abundance: few
d_gene: TRBD2
CDR3nt: TGTGCCAGCAGCTCTCGAGCGGGGAGCTCCTACAATGAGCAGTTCTTC
CDR3aa: CASSSRAGSSYNEQFF

v_gene: TRBV7-3
j_gene: TRBJ2-7
abundance: .
d_gene: TRBD2
CDR3nt: TGTGCCAGCAGCATAGCGGGAGGGTCCTACGAGCAGTACTTC
CDR3aa: CASSIAGGSYEQYF

v_gene: TRBV5-8
j_gene: TRBJ2-7
abundance: few
d_gene: .
CDR3nt: TGTGCCAGCACCCTCAGGGCCTACGAGCAGTACTTC
CDR3aa: CASTLRAYEQYF

v_gene: TRBV7-2
j_gene: TRBJ2-5
abundance: .
d_gene: TRBD1
CDR3nt: TGTGCCAGCAGCCAACAGGGGACCCTACAAGAGACCCAGTACTTC
CDR3aa: CASSQQGTLQETQYF

v_gene: TRBV7-2
j_gene: TRBJ2-3
abundance: .
d_gene: .
CDR3nt: TGTGCCAGCAGTTACCGGAGCGGTACAGCGGATCTCACAGATACGCAGTATTTT
CDR3aa: CASSYRSGTADLTDTQYF

v_gene: TRBV5-1
j_gene: TRBJ1-1
abundance: .
d_gene: TRBD1
CDR3nt: TGCGCCAGCAGCTTGGGGGGACAGGGCATTAACACTGAAGCTTTCTTT
CDR3aa: CASSLGGQGINTEAFF

v_gene: TRBV6-5
j_gene: TRBJ2-1
abundance: .
d_gene: TRBD2
CDR3nt: TGTGCCAGCAGTTACGGGACTAGCGGGAGGGTCTATGAGCAGTTCTTC
CDR3aa: CASSYGTSGRVYEQFF

v_gene: TRBV25-1
j_gene: TRBJ2-3
abundance: .
d_gene: .
CDR3nt: TGTGCCAGCAGTGAATATCGGGGCACAGATACGCAGTATTTT
CDR3aa: CASSEYRGTDTQYF

v_gene: TRBV20-1
j_gene: TRBJ2-3
abundance: .
d_gene: .
CDR3nt: TGCAGTGCTAGCGAGACAGATACGCAGTATTTT
CDR3aa: CSASETDTQYF

v_gene: TRBV5-1
j_gene: TRBJ1-1
abundance: .
d_gene: .
CDR3nt: TGCGCCAGCAGCTTGCCCCTTGCAGGGGCCACTGAAGCTTTCTTT
CDR3aa: CASSLPLAGATEAFF

v_gene: TRBV18
j_gene: TRBJ2-3
abundance: .
d_gene: .
CDR3nt: TGTGCCAGCTCACCCCAAGAGTGGGGGCCAGATACGCAGTATTTT
CDR3aa: CASSPQEWGPDTQYF

v_gene: TRBV5-1
j_gene: TRBJ2-3
abundance: few
d_gene: .
CDR3nt: TGCGCCAGCAGCTCCCAAGATACGCAGTATTTT
CDR3aa: CASSSQDTQYF

v_gene: TRBV9
j_gene: TRBJ2-1
abundance: once
d_gene: .
CDR3nt: TGTGCCAGCAGCACGGACCCGAGGAGGGCGAATGAGCAGTTCTTC
CDR3aa: CASSTDPRRANEQFF

v_gene: TRBV30
j_gene: TRBJ1-1
abundance: .
d_gene: .
CDR3nt: TGTGCCTGGAGTGTCGGGGGATTCACTGAAGCTTTCTTT
CDR3aa: CAWSVGGFTEAFF

v_gene: TRBV5-4
j_gene: TRBJ2-3
abundance: .
d_gene: TRBD2
CDR3nt: TGTGCCAGCAGCCGGACTAGCGGGGGCACAGATACGCAGTATTTT
CDR3aa: CASSRTSGGTDTQYF

v_gene: TRBV7-8
j_gene: TRBJ1-1
abundance: .
d_gene: .
CDR3nt: TGTGCCAGCAGCTTAGAGTCCGAGGGCACTGAAGCTTTCTTT
CDR3aa: CASSLESEGTEAFF

v_gene: TRBV30
j_gene: TRBJ2-3
abundance: .
d_gene: TRBD2
CDR3nt: TGTGCCTGGAGTGGACTAGCGGGAGGTGCAGATACGCAGTATTTT
CDR3aa: CAWSGLAGGADTQYF

v_gene: TRBV19
j_gene: TRBJ2-3
abundance: .
d_gene: .
CDR3nt: TGTGCCAGTCGGCGGGCAGCGGACCCTAGCACAGATACGCAGTATTTT
CDR3aa: CASRRAADPSTDTQYF

v_gene: TRBV27
j_gene: TRBJ2-3
abundance: .
d_gene: TRBD2
CDR3nt: TGTGCCAGCAAGCGGGGCGGGAGAGGTGATACGCAGTATTTT
CDR3aa: CASKRGGRGDTQYF

v_gene: TRBV19
j_gene: TRBJ2-2
abundance: .
d_gene: .
CDR3nt: TGTGCCAGTAGCCCCGTCCTCCGTAGCTTGGCCGGGGAGCTGTTTTTT
CDR3aa: CASSPVLRSLAGELFF

v_gene: TRBV18
j_gene: TRBJ2-1
abundance: .
d_gene: TRBD1
CDR3nt: TGTGCCAGCTCACAAAAACGGCCGGGACAGGGTTTGAATGAGCAGTTCTTC
CDR3aa: CASSQKRPGQGLNEQFF

v_gene: TRBV2
j_gene: TRBJ2-1
abundance: few
d_gene: TRBD1
CDR3nt: TGTGCCAGCAGTTCAGGGGGCGAGAGCTCCTACAATGAGCAGTTCTTC
CDR3aa: CASSSGGESSYNEQFF

v_gene: TRBV6-5
j_gene: TRBJ2-2
abundance: .
d_gene: .
CDR3nt: TGTGCCAGCAGTTGGACTGTAAACACCGGGGAGCTGTTTTTT
CDR3aa: CASSWTVNTGELFF

v_gene: TRBV10-3
j_gene: TRBJ1-5
abundance: .
d_gene: .
CDR3nt: TGTGCCATCAGTGAGTCAGCATATAGCAATCAGCCCCAGCATTTT
CDR3aa: CAISESAYSNQPQHF

v_gene: TRBV6-1
j_gene: TRBJ2-1
abundance: .
d_gene: .
CDR3nt: TGTGCCAGCATTAGAGTCCCTTCTAGGGGAAATGAGCAGTTCTTC
CDR3aa: CASIRVPSRGNEQFF

v_gene: TRBV4-2
j_gene: TRBJ2-3
abundance: .
d_gene: TRBD2
CDR3nt: TGTGCCAGCAGCCACCCCGGGGTAGCGGGAGGTAAAGATACGCAGTATTTT
CDR3aa: CASSHPGVAGGKDTQYF

v_gene: TRBV7-8
j_gene: TRBJ1-4
abundance: .
d_gene: .
CDR3nt: TGTGCCAGCAGCTTACAGGGTTGGGCTATTAATGAAAAACTGTTTTTT
CDR3aa: CASSLQGWAINEKLFF

v_gene: TRBV25-1
j_gene: TRBJ2-2
abundance: .
d_gene: TRBD1
CDR3nt: TGTGCCAGCAGTGAATACAGGGGGACCGGGGAGCTGTTTTTT
CDR3aa: CASSEYRGTGELFF

v_gene: TRBV30
j_gene: TRBJ1-2
abundance: once
d_gene: .
CDR3nt: TGTGCCTGGAGTTTGACCCGGGGTCATGGCCGGCCTAACTATGGCTACACCTTC
CDR3aa: CAWSLTRGHGRPNYGYTF

v_gene: TRBV7-2
j_gene: TRBJ2-1
abundance: few
d_gene: TRBD2
CDR3nt: TGTGCCAGCAGCTTAGTCGGCTCTAGCGGGAGTTTCTACAATGAGCAGTTCTTC
CDR3aa: CASSLVGSSGSFYNEQFF

v_gene: TRBV28
j_gene: TRBJ1-2
abundance: once
d_gene: TRBD1
CDR3nt: TGTGCCAGCAGTTTAGAGGGGACAGGGGGCTATCATGGCTACACCTTC
CDR3aa: CASSLEGTGGYHGYTF

v_gene: TRBV6-5
j_gene: TRBJ2-1
abundance: .
d_gene: .
CDR3nt: TGTGCCAGCAGTGAGGCCTACGATGAGCAGTTCTTC
CDR3aa: CASSEAYDEQFF

v_gene: TRBV5-1
j_gene: TRBJ2-7
abundance: few
d_gene: .
CDR3nt: TGCGCCAGCAGCCTCCTGAGACAGGCCTCTCTACACGAGCAGTACTTC
CDR3aa: CASSLLRQASLHEQYF

v_gene: TRBV29-1
j_gene: TRBJ2-1
abundance: .
d_gene: .
CDR3nt: TGCAGCGTTGAAGATTACGCTAGAACTGAGCAGTTCTTC
CDR3aa: CSVEDYARTEQFF

v_gene: TRBV5-1
j_gene: TRBJ2-5
abundance: few
d_gene: .
CDR3nt: TGCGCCAGTACAGATCAAGAGACCCAGTACTTC
CDR3aa: CASTDQETQYF

v_gene: TRBV6-5
j_gene: TRBJ2-1
abundance: few
d_gene: TRBD2
CDR3nt: TGTGCCAGCAGTGAACTAGCGGAATACAATGAGCAGTTCTTC
CDR3aa: CASSELAEYNEQFF

v_gene: TRBV5-1
j_gene: TRBJ1-2
abundance: .
d_gene: .
CDR3nt: TGCGCCAGCAGCGCCGACAACTCATATGGCTACACCTTC
CDR3aa: CASSADNSYGYTF

v_gene: TRBV19
j_gene: TRBJ1-4
abundance: .
d_gene: .
CDR3nt: TGTGCCAGTAGTACAGGTGTTGAAAAACTGTTTTTT
CDR3aa: CASSTGVEKLFF

v_gene: TRBV11-1
j_gene: TRBJ2-5
abundance: .
d_gene: TRBD1
CDR3nt: TGTGCCAGCAGCTCCACAGGGGGCTTTGATCGGGGGGCCCAGTACTTC
CDR3aa: CASSSTGGFDRGAQYF

v_gene: TRBV6-5
j_gene: TRBJ1-5
abundance: once
d_gene: .
CDR3nt: TGTGCCAGCAGCTCCGTACGGAGCAATCAGCCCCAGCATTTT
CDR3aa: CASSSVRSNQPQHF

v_gene: TRBV29-1
j_gene: TRBJ1-4
abundance: .
d_gene: .
CDR3nt: TGCAGCGTTACAGAACAGGCGGCAACTAATGAAAAACTGTTTTTT
CDR3aa: CSVTEQAATNEKLFF

v_gene: TRBV5-6
j_gene: TRBJ1-1
abundance: .
d_gene: .
CDR3nt: TGTGCCAGCAGCTTACAGGACAGTGAAGCTTTCTTT
CDR3aa: CASSLQDSEAFF

v_gene: TRBV15
j_gene: TRBJ1-4
abundance: once
d_gene: .
CDR3nt: TGTGCCACCAGCAGGATGGATCATAGCGGAAAACTGTTTTTT
CDR3aa: CATSRMDHSGKLFF